This TCR beta chain was obtained from a study of TIL therapy for anti-PD-1-resistant metastatic lung cancer. Per germline, CDR1 SGHKS and CDR2 YYEKEE (reference sequence). Trimming removed 5 bases from V and 0 bases from J, with 12 bases in between. The CDR3 loop spans 15 amino acids. The libraries were made with immunoSEQ v3. Libraries were sequenced to 1.5 million to 2.5 million read pairs (survey) or roughly 4.5-6 million (deep). Generated by immunoSEQ multiplex PCR, the TCRdb table keeps only in-frame clones and is missing some. The sample has approximately 87,000 clones; roughly 65% are singletons. Specified time point: pre-treatment sample, taken before nivolumab and TIL therapy. Most excised metastases sampled were pleural nodules or supraclavicular lymph nodes. This clone has a handful of counts.

The origin of this receptor is a person aged 25-80 years with non-small cell lung cancer. The sample consisted of tumor tissue, taken at baseline. The chain uses TRBV5-5 and TRBJ1-5; no reliable D call. CDR3 sequence reads: CASSLRPNSNQPQHF. CDR3 nucleotide sequence: TGTGCCAGCAGTCTCAGACCGAATAGCAATCAGCCCCAGCATTTT.